This T cell receptor (beta chain) emerged from a study of T cells in Graves' hyperthyroidism and ophthalmopathy. V was cut by 4 bases and J by 4 bases, with 10 bases left in between. The CDR3 spans 13 residues. Germline CDR1 reads SNHLY; CDR2 reads FYNNEI. RNA transcripts gave rise to amplified TCR beta CDR3 regions. First-round RT-PCR targeting the TCR CDR3 was performed with the HTBI primer set. TCRdb reanalysed the multiplex PCR reads using MiXCR and keeps one entry per CDR3 protein. Found here are about 840,000 distinct CDR3 sequences, 35% to 40% of them singletons; the top ten hold around 9.3%. This clonotype has a count of ten or more.

The TCR was taken from a man aged 18 to 29 with Graves' hyperthyroidism. Sequencing was performed on blood. This sequence joins TRBV2 and TRBJ1-2, with a possible D match to TRBD1 (5 bases). CDR3 nucleotides: TGTGCCAGCAGTGGGAGGGGCAGCTATGGCTACACCTTC. It is translated as CASSGRGSYGYTF.